A single sample is the source of the 32 T cell receptor beta chains below, sequenced in a study of neoadjuvant nivolumab and ipilimumab in lung cancer. Repertoires were generated with immunoSEQ multiplex PCR, while TCRdb's copy carries only in-frame clones and drops some. The repertoire holds tens of thousands of clones, with roughly 89% as singletons. This specimen consisted of peripheral blood, obtained before neoadjuvant nivolumab, alone or with ipilimumab. The receptors were sampled from an adult with non-small cell lung cancer.

The genes are TRBV5-1 and TRBJ2-7; TRBD1 agrees at 8 bases. CDR1 and CDR2 (germline): SGHRS, YFSETQ. V dropped 6 bases and J dropped 9; count of bases not matched to a gene: 14. This CDR3 spans 14 amino acids. The CDR3 DNA follows: TGCGCCAGCACCCGAGGGGGACAGGACTTCGCGCAGTACTTC. It encodes CASTRGGQDFAQYF.

The rearrangement joins TRBV7-2 to TRBJ2-7; 7 bases are a match to TRBD2. The CDR3 consists of 15 residues. Looked up from germline, CDR1 is SGHTA and CDR2 is FQGNSA. The J segment lost 3 bases and the V segment lost 5 bases, leaving 10 bases of the junction unmatched. Here the CDR3 reads CASSALIQRGYEQYF. Here the CDR3 DNA reads TGTGCCAGCAGCGCCTTGATTCAGCGGGGCTACGAGCAGTACTTC.

The CDR3 nucleotides are TGTGCCATAAACAGGGGGTTAGGAGATACGCAGTATTTT. Translating gives CAINRGLGDTQYF. The chain couples TRBV6-1 to TRBJ2-3, with 8 bases aligning to TRBD1. Germline CDR1 is MNHNS and CDR2 is SASEGT. The junction had 8 bases not matched to a gene; V was cut back by 10 bases and J by 5 bases. The CDR3 sequence is 13 residues long.

The table lists this clone with a few counts. The V gene is TRBV2, the J gene TRBJ2-1; D is perhaps TRBD2 (5 bases). This CDR3 is built from 12 residues. Germline V lookup: CDR1 SNHLY, CDR2 FYNNEI. Trimming cost V 5 bases and J 12 bases, with 14 bases left between them. The CDR3 DNA reads as TGTGCCAGCAGTCCATGGACCGAGGGGCAGTTCTTC. Its translation: CASSPWTEGQFF. Supplemented by reference TRBV2 and TRBJ2-1, the full variable domain reads EPEVTQTPSHQVTQMGQEVILRCVPISNHLYFYWYRQILGQKVEFLVSFYNNEISEKSEIFDDQFSVERPDGSNFTLKIRSTKLEDSAMYFCASSPWTEGQFFGPGTRLTVL.

The chain is built from TRBV7-9 and TRBJ2-3, with 7 bases matching TRBD2. The CDR3 totals 19 residues. The J segment lost 0 bases and the V segment lost 5 bases, leaving 17 bases of the junction unmatched. Per the germline V gene, CDR1 is SEHNR and CDR2 is FQNEAQ (reference sequence). CDR3 loop: CASSPPLSRAGFSTDTQYF. The DNA for the CDR3 is TGTGCCAGCAGCCCACCCCTAAGTCGAGCGGGGTTTAGCACAGATACGCAGTATTTT.

The V and J genes are TRBV18 and TRBJ2-1; maybe TRBD1 (6 bases). CDR1 is KGHSH and CDR2 is LQKENI in the germline V gene. The CDR3 length is 15 residues. The V gene lost 1 base and the J gene lost 2 bases, with 9 bases spanning the gap. The DNA for the CDR3 is TGTGCCAGCTCACCACGGGGGCAGCCCTACAATGAGCAGTTCTTC. The encoded protein is CASSPRGQPYNEQFF.

CDR3 residues: CASAQGDTGELFF. CDR3 in DNA: TGTGCCAGCGCACAGGGGGACACCGGGGAGCTGTTTTTT. V is TRBV6-4 and J is TRBJ2-2, with 8 nucleotides matching TRBD1. This CDR3 region has 13 residues. The junction had 2 bases not matched to a gene; V was cut back by 8 bases and J by 3 bases. Germline V gene lookup returns CDR1 MRHNA and CDR2 SNTAGT.

This clone was detected only once. The chain employs TRBV20-1 and TRBJ2-1; perhaps TRBD2 as D (6 bases). The CDR3 contains 11 residues. The germline V and J ends were trimmed by 6 bases and 9 bases, with 12 bases remaining between them. Germline lookup yields CDR1 DFQATT and CDR2 SNEGSKA (reference sequence). The CDR3 region is CSAWGLTEQFF. The CDR3 region has the DNA TGCAGTGCATGGGGACTTACTGAGCAGTTCTTC.

The chain carries TRBV7-9 and TRBJ1-2; a possible D gene is TRBD1 (5 bases). The length of the CDR3 is 15 residues. Germline CDR1 reads SEHNR; CDR2 reads FQNEAQ (reference sequence). The V end was cut by 10 bases, the J end by 4 bases, with 22 bases between. The CDR3: CAIARGRGDGYGYTF. For the CDR3, the DNA is TGTGCCATCGCGCGGGGGAGGGGTGATGGCTATGGCTACACCTTC.

The rearrangement uses TRBV7-7 and TRBJ2-7; either TRBD1 or TRBD2 may fit D (7 bases each). Germline V gene data show CDR1 as SSHAT and CDR2 as FNYEAQ (reference sequence). Between the trimmed V and J ends, which lost 5 bases and 2 bases, there was a span of 16 bases. The CDR3 covers 15 residues. CDR3 loop: CASSRGSGGAYEQYF. In DNA form, the CDR3 reads TGTGCCAGCAGCAGGGGTTCAGGGGGGGCCTACGAGCAGTACTTC.

The V and J genes are TRBV6-5 and TRBJ2-5; possible D gene TRBD1, 5 bases. Germline V gives CDR1 MNHEY, CDR2 SVGAGI. V lost 0 bases to trimming and J lost 5 bases, with 10 bases between them. The CDR3 totals 14 residues. The CDR3 DNA follows: TGTGCCAGCAGTTACTCACAGGCAGGGGAGACCCAGTACTTC. Translation: CASSYSQAGETQYF.

The chain couples TRBV7-6 to TRBJ1-5, with unresolved D. V was shortened by 0 bases and J by 7 bases, with 10 bases between the two germline ends. Germline-derived CDR1 and CDR2 are SGHVS and FNYEAQ. The CDR3 is 14 residues long. For the CDR3, the DNA is TGTGCCAGCAGCTTAGCCTCCGGGAACCAGCCCCAGCATTTT. Amino acid sequence: CASSLASGNQPQHF.

This clone was seen more than once but under ten times. The chain recombines TRBV7-9 with TRBJ2-7; 8 bases line up with TRBD1. After removal of 4 bases from V and 7 bases from J, the junction contained 12 bases not matched to a gene. CDR3 length: 15 amino acids. CDR1 and CDR2 (germline): SEHNR, FQNEAQ (reference sequence). For the CDR3, the DNA is TGTGCCAGCAGCTCTACGCCGGGACAGGTCTCTGAGCAGTACTTC. Encoded protein: CASSSTPGQVSEQYF.

The J gene is TRBJ1-2, the V gene TRBV4-1; 7 bases line up with TRBD1. Germline CDR1 is MGHRA and CDR2 is YSYEKL. The CDR3 loop spans 16 amino acids. The V and J ends lost 0 bases and 2 bases, in that order; junction bases with no gene match: 6. The CDR3 bases are TGCGCCAGCAGCCAAGAGTTCGGGACAGCCAACTATGGCTACACCTTC. Its translation is CASSQEFGTANYGYTF.

This clone is a singleton in its sample. Other DNA variants within this sample encode the same CDR3. The chain joins TRBV5-4 to TRBJ2-3; the match to TRBD2 covers 8 bases. The CDR3 is 15 residues long. Germline V gene data show CDR1 as SGHNT and CDR2 as YYREEE (reference sequence). The V segment lost 4 bases and the J segment 2 bases; nucleotides outside the gene matches: 6. CDR3 loop: CASSPSGSPTDTQYF. The CDR3 DNA follows: TGTGCCAGCAGCCCAAGCGGGAGTCCCACAGATACGCAGTATTTT.

The chain couples TRBV27 to TRBJ1-2; perhaps TRBD1 as D (5 bases). Germline V lookup: CDR1 MNHEY, CDR2 SMNVEV (reference sequence). The CDR3 has 13 amino acids. V was pared by 3 bases and J by 5 bases, with 10 bases between. The CDR3 loop reads CASSLDKRYGYTF. The CDR3 DNA sequence: TGTGCCAGCAGTTTGGACAAACGGTATGGCTACACCTTC.

Of note for this clone: Additional DNA sequences in this sample encode the identical CDR3. This chain uses TRBV6-5 with TRBJ1-1; D not resolved. Germline loops: CDR1 MNHEY, CDR2 SVGAGI. The CDR3 covers 15 residues. Trimming pared 0 bases from V and 1 base from J, leaving 9 bases between. The CDR3 protein is CASSYSPTPNTEAFF. Here the CDR3 DNA reads TGTGCCAGCAGTTACTCGCCTACCCCGAACACTGAAGCTTTCTTT.

The chain combines TRBV5-4 with TRBJ1-4; D unresolved. The CDR3 runs 15 residues. Looked up from germline, CDR1 is SGHNT and CDR2 is YYREEE (reference sequence). V was cut by 0 bases and J by 6 bases, with 12 bases left in between. CDR3 residues: CASSLATAVDEKLFF. The CDR3 DNA reads TGTGCCAGCAGCTTGGCCACCGCCGTGGATGAAAAACTGTTTTTT.

The gene calls are TRBV5-4 and TRBJ2-1; TRBD1 agrees at 11 bases. There are 14 residues in the CDR3. V dropped 6 bases and J dropped 6; count of bases not matched to a gene: 5. Looked up from germline, CDR1 is SGHNT and CDR2 is YYREEE (reference sequence). For the CDR3, the DNA is TGTGCCAGCATGCCGGGACAGGGGGGCAATGAGCAGTTCTTC. Amino acids: CASMPGQGGNEQFF. Drawing the rest from reference TRBV5-4 and TRBJ2-1, the complete variable domain is ETGVTQSPTHLIKTRGQQVTLRCSSQSGHNTVSWYQQALGQGPQFIFQYYREEENGRGNFPPRFSGLQFPNYSSELNVNALELDDSALYLCASMPGQGGNEQFFGPGTRLTVL.

The chain is built from TRBV14 and TRBJ1-1, with TRBD1 identical over 8 bases. The CDR3 runs to 15 residues. From germline, CDR1 is SGHDN and CDR2 FVKESK. V was clipped by 3 bases and J by 5 bases; unmatched bases: 8. CDR3 residues: CASSQTQGARTEAFF. For the CDR3, the DNA is TGTGCCAGCAGCCAGACTCAGGGGGCTAGGACTGAAGCTTTCTTT.

The chain recombines TRBV4-1 with TRBJ2-1; a weak D match, TRBD2 (5 bases). Germline assignment: CDR1 MGHRA and CDR2 YSYEKL. V lost 0 bases and J lost 0, with 9 bases in between. The CDR3 contains 16 residues. Here the CDR3 reads CASSQDQGSSYNEQFF. The CDR3 coding sequence is TGCGCCAGCAGCCAAGATCAAGGGAGCTCCTACAATGAGCAGTTCTTC.

This clone was seen only a few times. The V gene is TRBV6-1, the J gene TRBJ1-5, with D hard to call. CDR1 is MNHNS and CDR2 is SASEGT in the germline V gene. The CDR3 runs 13 residues. V was trimmed by 6 bases and J by 4 bases, leaving 10 bases between them. The CDR3 spells CASSGVRNQPQHF. The CDR3 coding sequence is TGTGCCAGCAGCGGGGTTCGGAATCAGCCCCAGCATTTT.

The V call is TRBV7-9, the J call TRBJ2-3; D not resolved. With 1 base removed from V and 2 bases from J, the gap between germline ends came to 7 bases. The length of the CDR3 is 14 residues. Germline lookup yields CDR1 SEHNR and CDR2 FQNEAQ (reference sequence). The CDR3 region is CASSLVTFTDTQYF. Written as DNA, the CDR3 is TGTGCCAGCAGCTTAGTGACATTCACAGATACGCAGTATTTT. The whole variable domain, filled in from reference TRBV7-9 and TRBJ2-3, reads DTGVSQNPRHKITKRGQNVTFRCDPISEHNRLYWYRQTLGQGPEFLTYFQNEAQLEKSRLLSDRFSAERPKGSFSTLEIQRTEQGDSAMYLCASSLVTFTDTQYFGPGTRLTVL.

This clone was counted a single time. This chain uses TRBV27 with TRBJ2-1, with unresolved D. This CDR3 comprises 13 residues. V shed 8 bases and J shed 6 bases, with 14 bases lying between them. From germline, CDR1 is MNHEY and CDR2 SMNVEV (reference sequence). In DNA form, the CDR3 reads TGTGCCAGCCTTCCTACTGTTGGCAATGAGCAGTTCTTC. Its protein product is CASLPTVGNEQFF.

The rearrangement joins TRBV20-1 to TRBJ2-4; unclear D gene. Germline assignment: CDR1 DFQATT and CDR2 SNEGSKA (reference sequence). Trimming took off 3 bases at V and 8 bases at J, with 5 bases between the two ends. The CDR3 has 10 residues. CDR3 protein: CSASMDIQYF. In DNA, the CDR3 is TGCAGTGCTAGTATGGACATTCAGTACTTC.

J is TRBJ2-2 and V is TRBV7-6; tentative D call: TRBD2 (7 bases). This CDR3 contains 15 residues. CDR1 is SGHVS and CDR2 is FNYEAQ in the germline V gene. Trimming took off 2 bases at V and 5 bases at J, with 12 bases between the two ends. The CDR3 nucleotides read TGTGCCAGCAGCTTATTTGGGAGGGGGACCGGGGAGCTGTTTTTT. This translates into CASSLFGRGTGELFF.

V usage is TRBV27 and J usage is TRBJ2-2; D is perhaps TRBD1 or TRBD2 (5 bases each). Trimming shortened V by 0 bases and J by 6 bases, and 5 bases separated the two germline ends. The germline V gene has CDR1 MNHEY and CDR2 SMNVEV (reference sequence). The CDR3 is 13 amino acids. The CDR3 spells CASSLSGAGELFF. CDR3 bases: TGTGCCAGCAGTTTATCGGGGGCCGGGGAGCTGTTTTTT.

The CDR3 DNA is TGTGCCAGCAGTCTAGCAGGACCGCTCTCTGGGGCCAACGTCCTGACTTTC. Protein: CASSLAGPLSGANVLTF. The J gene is TRBJ2-6, the V gene TRBV27; D possibly corresponds to TRBD2 (5 bases). The CDR3 loop spans 17 amino acids. Germline values: CDR1 MNHEY, CDR2 SMNVEV (reference sequence). Trimming stripped 5 bases from V and 0 bases from J, with 14 bases between.

V gene TRBV5-4 combines with J gene TRBJ2-7; D is perhaps TRBD1 (6 bases). This CDR3 spans 16 amino acids. Trimming left V 4 bases short and J 2 bases short, with 19 bases between. Germline CDR1 and CDR2: SGHNT and YYREEE (reference sequence). The DNA of the CDR3 is TGTGCCAGCAGCAAGGCTGGGGGCCTTAACCCCTACGAGCAGTACTTC. Protein product: CASSKAGGLNPYEQYF.

V gene TRBV5-5 combines with J gene TRBJ1-4; D is possibly TRBD1 (6 bases). The CDR3 extends over 16 amino acids. Germline V gene data show CDR1 as SGHKS and CDR2 as YYEKEE (reference sequence). Trimming pared 0 bases from V and 13 bases from J, leaving 22 bases between. The CDR3 loop reads CASSLVGGAGSLRLFF. The CDR3 DNA reads TGTGCCAGCAGCTTGGTCGGGGGGGCGGGATCTTTGCGACTGTTTTTT.

The chain combines TRBV6-5 with TRBJ2-1; 7 bases map to TRBD1. V was pared by 11 bases and J by 4 bases, with 11 bases of the junction left unmatched. The V gene's germline CDR1 is MNHEY and CDR2 SVGAGI. The CDR3 runs to 14 residues. This CDR3 reads CAGLEGAKYNEQFF. CDR3 sequence (DNA): TGTGCCGGATTAGAGGGGGCTAAGTACAATGAGCAGTTCTTC.

The chain joins TRBV7-9 to TRBJ2-7; D remains ambiguous. CDR1 SEHNR and CDR2 FQNEAQ come from the germline V gene (reference sequence). CDR3 length equals 11 residues. Trimming removed 5 bases from V and 4 bases from J, with 6 bases in between. For the CDR3, the DNA is TGTGCCAGCAGCCAACCTTACGAGCAGTACTTC. Its translation is CASSQPYEQYF.